Here is one T cell receptor beta chain with its context. V dropped 0 bases and J dropped 4 bases, with 7 bases sitting between them. This CDR3 has 13 residues. From germline, CDR1 is SGHTS and CDR2 YDEGEE. These data originate in a study of long-term antiretroviral therapy in people with HIV. Study as a whole: The 2015 immediate-ART recommendation came about a decade after the earliest samples.

Researchers report immunoSEQ v3.0 was run at survey level. The table came from immunoSEQ multiplex PCR; TCRdb's copy has only in-frame clones and leaves some out. This sample has under 50,000 clones; around 85% occur once, and the top ten carry over 5.5%. In each sample, roughly 0.95-10 million cryopreserved PBMC were present before DNA extraction. V gene TRBV5-8 combines with J gene TRBJ1-1; no clear D. Sequenced here: unsorted PBMCs, sampled 3.1 years after starting antiretroviral therapy. This clonotype was sampled from a woman aged 45-60 years with HIV. This CDR3 reads CASSLEGSTEAFF. The CDR3 DNA reads as TGTGCCAGCAGCTTGGAAGGGAGCACTGAAGCTTTCTTT.